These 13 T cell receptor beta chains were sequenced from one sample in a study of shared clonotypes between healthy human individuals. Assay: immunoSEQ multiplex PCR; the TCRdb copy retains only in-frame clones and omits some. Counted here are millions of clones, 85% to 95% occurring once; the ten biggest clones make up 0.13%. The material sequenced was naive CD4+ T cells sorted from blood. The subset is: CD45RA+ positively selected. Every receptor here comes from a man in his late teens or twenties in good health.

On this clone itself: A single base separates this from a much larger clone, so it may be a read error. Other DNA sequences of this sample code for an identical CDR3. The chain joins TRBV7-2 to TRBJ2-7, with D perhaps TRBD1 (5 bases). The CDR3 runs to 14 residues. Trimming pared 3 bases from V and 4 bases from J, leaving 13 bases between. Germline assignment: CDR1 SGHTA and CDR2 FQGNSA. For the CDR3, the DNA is TGTGCCAGCAGCTTGGAGCAGGGCCTATACGAGCAGTACTTC. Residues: CASSLEQGLYEQYF.

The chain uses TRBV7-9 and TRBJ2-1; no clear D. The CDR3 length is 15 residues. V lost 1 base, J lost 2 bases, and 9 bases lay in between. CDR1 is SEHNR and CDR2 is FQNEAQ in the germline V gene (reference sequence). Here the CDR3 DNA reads TGTGCCAGCAGCTTAGACGGAGCAACCTACAATGAGCAGTTCTTC. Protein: CASSLDGATYNEQFF.

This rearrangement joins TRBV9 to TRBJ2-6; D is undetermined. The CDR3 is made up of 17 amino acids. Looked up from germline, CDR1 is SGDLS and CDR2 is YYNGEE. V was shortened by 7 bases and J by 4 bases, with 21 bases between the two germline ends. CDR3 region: CASGERTKALGANVLTF. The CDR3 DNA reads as TGTGCCAGCGGGGAACGGACCAAAGCTTTGGGGGCCAACGTCCTGACTTTC.

The CDR3 DNA reads as TGTGCCAGCAGCTTAGAAATGCGCACAGATACGCAGTATTTT. Translation: CASSLEMRTDTQYF. The chain uses TRBV7-9 and TRBJ2-3; D is uncertain. The CDR3 has 14 residues. Germline V gene lookup returns CDR1 SEHNR and CDR2 FQNEAQ (reference sequence). Deletions cut 1 base from V and 1 base from J, with 6 bases between.

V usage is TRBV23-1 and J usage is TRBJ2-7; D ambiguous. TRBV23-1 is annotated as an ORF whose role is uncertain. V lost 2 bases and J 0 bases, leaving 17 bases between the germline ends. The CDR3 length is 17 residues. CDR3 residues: CASSQVIRARSSYEQYF. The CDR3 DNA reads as TGCGCCAGCAGTCAAGTCATTCGGGCCAGGAGCTCCTACGAGCAGTACTTC.

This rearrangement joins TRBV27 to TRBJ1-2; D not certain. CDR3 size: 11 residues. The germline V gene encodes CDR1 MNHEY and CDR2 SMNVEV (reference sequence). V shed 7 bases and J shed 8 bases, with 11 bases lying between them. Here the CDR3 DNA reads TGTGCCAGCATGGGGTTCGGAGGCTACACCTTC. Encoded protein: CASMGFGGYTF.

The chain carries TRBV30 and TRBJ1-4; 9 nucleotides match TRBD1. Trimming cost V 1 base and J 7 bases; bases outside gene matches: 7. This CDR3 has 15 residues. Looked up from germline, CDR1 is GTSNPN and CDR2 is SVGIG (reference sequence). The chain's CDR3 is CAWSGGTGRGEKLFF. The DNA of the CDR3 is TGTGCCTGGAGTGGGGGGACAGGGCGGGGTGAAAAACTGTTTTTT.

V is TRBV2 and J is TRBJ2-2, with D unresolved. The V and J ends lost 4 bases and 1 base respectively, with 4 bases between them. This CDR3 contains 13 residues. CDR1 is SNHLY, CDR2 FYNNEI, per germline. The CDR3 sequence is CASSALNTGELFF. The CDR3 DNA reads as TGTGCCAGCAGTGCCCTGAACACCGGGGAGCTGTTTTTT.

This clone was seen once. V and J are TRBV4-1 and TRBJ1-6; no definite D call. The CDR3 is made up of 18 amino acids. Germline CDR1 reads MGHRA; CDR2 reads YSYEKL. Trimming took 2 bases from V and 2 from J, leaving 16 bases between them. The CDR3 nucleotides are TGCGCCAGCAGCCAAAACAGACAAGATCTTACCTATAATTCACCCCTCCACTTT. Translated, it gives CASSQNRQDLTYNSPLHF.

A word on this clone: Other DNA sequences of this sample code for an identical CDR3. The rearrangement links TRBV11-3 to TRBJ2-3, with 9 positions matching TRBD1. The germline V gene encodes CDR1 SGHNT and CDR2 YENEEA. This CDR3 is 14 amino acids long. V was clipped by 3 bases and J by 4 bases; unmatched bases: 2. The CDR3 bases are TGTGCCAGCAGCTTGGGACAGGGAGCAGATACGCAGTATTTT. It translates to CASSLGQGADTQYF.

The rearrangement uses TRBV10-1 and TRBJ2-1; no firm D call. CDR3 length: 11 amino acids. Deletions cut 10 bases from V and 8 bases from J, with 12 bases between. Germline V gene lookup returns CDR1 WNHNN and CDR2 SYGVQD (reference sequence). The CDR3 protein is CATIRMYEQFF. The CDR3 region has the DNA TGCGCCACCATAAGAATGTATGAGCAGTTCTTC.

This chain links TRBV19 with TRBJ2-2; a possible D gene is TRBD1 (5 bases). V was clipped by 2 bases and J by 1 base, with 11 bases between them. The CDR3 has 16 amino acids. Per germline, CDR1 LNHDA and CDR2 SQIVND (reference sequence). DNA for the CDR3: TGTGCCAGTAGTATACCCCGGACATTGAACACCGGGGAGCTGTTTTTT. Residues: CASSIPRTLNTGELFF.

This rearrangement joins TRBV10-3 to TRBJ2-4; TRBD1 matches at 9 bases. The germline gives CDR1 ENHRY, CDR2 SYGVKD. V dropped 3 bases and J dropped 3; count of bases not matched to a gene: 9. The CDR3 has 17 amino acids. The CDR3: CAISDAQGANVKNIQYF. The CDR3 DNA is TGTGCCATCAGTGACGCACAGGGGGCTAACGTCAAAAACATTCAGTACTTC.